This TCR beta chain was identified during a study of EBV T-cell therapy then PD-1 blockade in nasopharyngeal carcinoma. Deletions cut 5 bases from V and 4 bases from J, with 15 bases between. The CDR3 loop spans 14 amino acids. Time point of the sample: 266 days after commencement of treatment, after nivolumab therapy. Treatment here: AdE1-LMPpoly-expanded autologous EBV-specific T-cell therapy followed by anti-PD-1 nivolumab. In the case of this clone: What it recognizes is unknown.

TCRdb's table, derived via immunoSEQ multiplex PCR, lists solely in-frame clones and lacks some. The data show around 19,000 clones, 84% seen once. The gene calls are TRBV5-3 and TRBJ2-5, with D hard to call. TRBV5-3 qualifies as an ORF whose function is uncertain. The receptor was derived from a man in his forties or fifties with nasopharyngeal carcinoma. This specimen consisted of CD8+ T cells from blood, obtained at roughly day 250 from a patient whose treatment included autologous EBV-specific T cells and nivolumab. The DNA of the CDR3 is TGTGCCAGAAGACTTAGGCACAGAAGAGAGACCCAGTACTTC. It yields the protein CARRLRHRRETQYF.